Shown below are 31 T cell receptor beta chains from a single sample sequenced in a study of T cell responses to AZD1222 COVID-19 vaccine. Assay: immunoSEQ multiplex PCR; the TCRdb copy retains only in-frame clones and omits some. The table includes some 74,000 clones, 90% detected once. This specimen consisted of peripheral blood, obtained 28 days after the second AZD1222 dose. The origin of the receptors is an adult who received the AZD1222 COVID-19 vaccine.

This chain links TRBV7-8 with TRBJ2-7, with D possibly called TRBD1 or TRBD2 (5 bases each). The CDR3 covers 13 residues. Germline CDR1 SGHVS, CDR2 FQNEAQ. The V end was cut by 5 bases, the J end by 6 bases, with 14 bases between. The CDR3 DNA sequence: TGTGCCAGCAGCCCGGGGCCCCTCCTCGAGCAGTACTTC. Residues: CASSPGPLLEQYF. Supplemented by reference TRBV7-8 and TRBJ2-7, the full variable domain reads GAGVSQSPRYKVAKRGQDVALRCDPISGHVSLFWYQQALGQGPEFLTYFQNEAQLDKSGLPSDRFFAERPEGSVSTLKIQRTQQEDSAVYLCASSPGPLLEQYFGPGTRLTVT.

The gene calls are TRBV19 and TRBJ1-6, with D unclear. Trimming stripped 3 bases from V and 8 bases from J, with 14 bases between. Germline assignment: CDR1 LNHDA and CDR2 SQIVND (reference sequence). CDR3 length equals 15 residues. CDR3 protein: CASSILDRGDSPLHF. CDR3 sequence (DNA): TGTGCCAGTAGTATTCTGGACCGTGGGGATTCACCCCTCCACTTT.

This chain joins TRBV27 and TRBJ1-2; D not certain. In germline, CDR1 is MNHEY, CDR2 SMNVEV (reference sequence). The V end was cut by 5 bases, the J end by 3 bases, with 7 bases between. This CDR3 comprises 12 residues. CDR3 DNA: TGTGCCAGCAGTGGGAGAGACTATGGCTACACCTTC. Its translation is CASSGRDYGYTF.

CDR3 sequence (DNA): TGTGCCAGCAGCCCCCCCACAGGGGGCTCCTACGAGCAGTACTTC. As protein: CASSPPTGGSYEQYF. The genes are TRBV28 and TRBJ2-7, with TRBD1 identical over 8 bases. CDR3 size: 15 residues. With V trimmed by 6 bases and J by 0 bases, 7 bases remained unmatched. Germline V gives CDR1 MDHEN, CDR2 SYDVKM.

This chain joins TRBV30 and TRBJ1-3, with D hard to call. The CDR3 consists of 15 residues. From germline, CDR1 is GTSNPN and CDR2 SVGIG (reference sequence). The V gene lost 0 bases and the J gene lost 0 bases, with 9 bases spanning the gap. The CDR3 DNA reads TGTGCCTGGAGTGTAGGTGTTAACTCTGGAAACACCATATATTTT. Translated: CAWSVGVNSGNTIYF.

This chain uses TRBV3-1 (or the pseudogene TRBV3-2) with TRBJ2-3, with D unresolved. The CDR3 contains 16 residues. CDR1 and CDR2 from the germline V gene are LGHDT and YNNKEL (reference sequence). Trimming removed 3 bases at V and 0 bases at J, with 13 bases between. CDR3: CASSHSAAGSTDTQYF. The CDR3 DNA reads as TGTGCCAGCAGCCATTCTGCGGCTGGTAGCACAGATACGCAGTATTTT.

The rearrangement links TRBV24-1 to TRBJ1-2, with 7 bases fitting TRBD1. The germline gives CDR1 KGHDR, CDR2 SFDVKD. Losses at the gene ends were 3 bases for V and 4 bases for J; bases not matched to a gene: 10. This CDR3 is 16 amino acids long. The CDR3 reads CATSDGWRQGTYGYTF. The DNA for the CDR3 is TGTGCCACCAGTGATGGCTGGAGACAGGGAACCTATGGCTACACCTTC.

J is TRBJ1-5 and V is TRBV2, with 10 bases lining up with TRBD1. With 10 bases clipped from V and 4 bases from J, the junction kept 4 bases outside the gene matches. Germline CDR1 SNHLY, CDR2 FYNNEI. CDR3 length: 13 amino acids. CDR3 nucleotide sequence: TGTGCCACTGGGGGACAGGGGAATCAGCCCCAGCATTTT. Translating it yields CATGGQGNQPQHF.

V and J are TRBV2 and TRBJ2-1, with D uncertain. Between the trimmed V and J ends, which lost 3 bases and 4 bases, there was a span of 4 bases. The CDR3 has 12 residues. Germline loops: CDR1 SNHLY, CDR2 FYNNEI. The CDR3 DNA reads TGTGCCAGCAGTGAGCAATACAATGAGCAGTTCTTC. Protein sequence: CASSEQYNEQFF.

The chain uses TRBV6-5 and TRBJ1-1; 8 positions agree with TRBD1. The CDR3 consists of 15 residues. The germline V gene has CDR1 MNHEY and CDR2 SVGAGI. V shed 5 bases and J 4 bases; nucleotides not matched to a gene: 9. The CDR3 region has the DNA TGTGCCAGCAGTCCCCACAGACAGGGGCCCACTGAAGCTTTCTTT. Translating it yields CASSPHRQGPTEAFF.

The rearrangement uses TRBV18 and TRBJ1-1; no firm D call. Deletions cut 1 base from V and 4 bases from J, with 7 bases between. This CDR3 region has 13 residues. Germline CDR1 is KGHSH and CDR2 is LQKENI. The CDR3 coding sequence is TGTGCCAGCTCACCACGGGAGGCCACTGAAGCTTTCTTT. It is translated as CASSPREATEAFF.

The V and J genes are TRBV7-8 and TRBJ2-3; unclear D gene. Germline lookup yields CDR1 SGHVS and CDR2 FQNEAQ. Trimming removed 3 bases from V and 6 bases from J, with 16 bases in between. The CDR3 totals 15 residues. The CDR3 sequence: CASSFRSTGTDTQYF. The DNA of the CDR3 is TGTGCCAGCAGCTTTCGTTCGACCGGTACGGATACGCAGTATTTT.

This clone was seen a single time. The chain recombines TRBV6-5 with TRBJ1-2; a possible D gene is TRBD1 (5 bases). This CDR3 contains 13 residues. Trimming took off 0 bases at V and 8 bases at J, with 10 bases between the two ends. Germline V gives CDR1 MNHEY, CDR2 SVGAGI. CDR3 in DNA: TGTGCCAGCAGTTACTCGGGGGGGAGCGGCTACACCTTC. It codes for CASSYSGGSGYTF.

The V call is TRBV19, the J call TRBJ1-4, with 7 bases matching TRBD1. The CDR3 has 14 residues. The germline V gene has CDR1 LNHDA and CDR2 SQIVND (reference sequence). Trimming cost V 5 bases and J 8 bases; bases outside gene matches: 8. The CDR3 loop reads CASSGRQGSEKLFF. The CDR3 nucleotides read TGTGCCAGTAGTGGAAGACAGGGTTCGGAAAAACTGTTTTTT.

The V and J genes are TRBV27 and TRBJ2-2; 8 bases are shared with TRBD1. Germline V lookup: CDR1 MNHEY, CDR2 SMNVEV (reference sequence). The CDR3 runs to 15 residues. Trimming cost V 5 bases and J 5 bases; bases outside gene matches: 7. In DNA, the CDR3 is TGTGCCAGCAGTGGCAGGGGGCTTGAAACCGGGGAGCTGTTTTTT. Encoded protein: CASSGRGLETGELFF.

This clone was seen a single time. This sequence joins TRBV11-3 and TRBJ2-3; D call uncertain. The CDR3 extends over 13 amino acids. The ends were cut back, 2 bases at V and 2 bases at J, with 5 bases in the middle. The germline V gene encodes CDR1 SGHNT and CDR2 YENEEA. The CDR3 loop reads CASSLIFTDTQYF. CDR3 bases: TGTGCCAGCAGCTTAATCTTCACAGATACGCAGTATTTT.

The chain is built from TRBV3-1 (or the pseudogene TRBV3-2) and TRBJ2-3; either TRBD1 or TRBD2 may fit D (5 bases each). This CDR3 is 17 amino acids long. The germline V and J ends were trimmed by 0 bases and 0 bases, with 13 bases remaining between them. Germline values: CDR1 LGHDT, CDR2 YNNKEL (reference sequence). CDR3 sequence (DNA): TGTGCCAGCAGCCAAGACTTAGTGGGACCTAGCACAGATACGCAGTATTTT. It codes for CASSQDLVGPSTDTQYF.

J is TRBJ1-1 and V is TRBV5-4; D is possibly TRBD1 (5 bases). CDR1 and CDR2 from the germline V gene are SGHNT and YYREEE (reference sequence). This CDR3 has 15 amino acids. V dropped 3 bases and J dropped 4 bases, with 16 bases sitting between them. DNA for the CDR3: TGTGCCAGCAGCTCGCCCCCCGCAGGGAGCACTGAAGCTTTCTTT. Translated: CASSSPPAGSTEAFF. The entire variable domain, with the rest obtained from reference TRBV5-4 and TRBJ1-1, is as follows: ETGVTQSPTHLIKTRGQQVTLRCSSQSGHNTVSWYQQALGQGPQFIFQYYREEENGRGNFPPRFSGLQFPNYSSELNVNALELDDSALYLCASSSPPAGSTEAFFGQGTRLTVV.

The table lists this clone with a count of one. The chain is built from TRBV2 and TRBJ2-1; possible D gene TRBD1, 7 bases. Trimming removed 7 bases at V and 4 bases at J, with 17 bases between. Germline CDR1 and CDR2: SNHLY and FYNNEI. The CDR3 runs to 15 residues. The CDR3 DNA reads as TGTGCCAGCACAAGTTCAGGGGGAGGTTACAATGAGCAGTTCTTC. Its translation is CASTSSGGGYNEQFF.

This chain links TRBV28 with TRBJ1-4; D remains unclear. The CDR3 has 16 residues. Trimming took 4 bases from V and 13 from J, leaving 25 bases between them. Germline lookup yields CDR1 MDHEN and CDR2 SYDVKM. For the CDR3, the DNA is TGTGCCAGCAGTTCCGGCTTCCAAATATTGTGGGATGGACTGTTTTTT. This gives the protein CASSSGFQILWDGLFF.

The genes are TRBV12-3 or TRBV12-4 and TRBJ1-1, with 7 bases lining up with TRBD1. CDR3 length: 12 amino acids. J lost 9 bases, V lost 4 bases, and 5 bases had no gene match. The CDR3 spells CASSSGTEKAFF. The CDR3 bases are TGTGCCAGCAGTTCCGGGACAGAGAAAGCTTTCTTT.

In DNA form, the CDR3 reads TGTGCCAGCAGCTCGACTGACTTCGTCTTCACAGATACGCAGTATTTT. Protein sequence: CASSSTDFVFTDTQYF. The rearrangement links TRBV5-6 to TRBJ2-3; D remains ambiguous. The CDR3 contains 16 residues. CDR1 is SGHDT, CDR2 YYEEEE, per germline. V lost 3 bases and J 2 bases, leaving 16 bases between the germline ends.

The genes are TRBV28 and TRBJ2-1; 9 bases align to TRBD1. Germline lookup yields CDR1 MDHEN and CDR2 SYDVKM. The CDR3 extends over 15 amino acids. V lost 6 bases to trimming and J lost 8 bases; unmatched junction nucleotides: 11. In DNA form, the CDR3 reads TGTGCCAGCAGCCAGGGCGGGACAGGGAGCCATGAGCAGTTCTTC. It yields the protein CASSQGGTGSHEQFF.

The rearrangement links TRBV19 to TRBJ1-1; 7 bases map to TRBD1. The V gene end was trimmed by 5 bases and the J gene end by 4 bases; junction bases not matched to a gene: 10. Per the germline V gene, CDR1 is LNHDA and CDR2 is SQIVND (reference sequence). The CDR3 is 15 residues long. CDR3 sequence: CASSSQTGAGTEAFF. In DNA, the CDR3 is TGTGCCAGTAGTTCTCAAACAGGGGCTGGCACTGAAGCTTTCTTT.

This chain uses TRBV18 with TRBJ1-4, with unresolved D. V lost 3 bases, J lost 4 bases, and 3 bases lay in between. The CDR3 extends over 12 amino acids. CDR1 KGHSH and CDR2 LQKENI come from the germline V gene. In DNA, the CDR3 is TGTGCCAGCTCACCGGGTAATGAAAAACTGTTTTTT. This translates into CASSPGNEKLFF.

The sample holds one count of this clone. This sequence joins TRBV6-6 and TRBJ2-1; 8 positions agree with TRBD2. CDR3 size: 15 residues. Germline CDR1 MNHNY, CDR2 SVGAGI (reference sequence). V shed 6 bases and J 4 bases; nucleotides not matched to a gene: 8. This chain's CDR3 is CASSSGTSWYNEQFF. CDR3 nucleotide sequence: TGTGCCAGCAGCTCGGGGACTAGTTGGTACAATGAGCAGTTCTTC.

The chain combines TRBV3-1 (or the pseudogene TRBV3-2) with TRBJ2-7, with a weak D call TRBD1 (7 bases). Trimming cost V 0 bases and J 5 bases, with 17 bases left between them. Germline CDR1 and CDR2: LGHDT and YNNKEL (reference sequence). The CDR3 is 16 amino acids. CDR3 nucleotides: TGTGCCAGCAGCCAAGACACTTGGAGGGGGCCCGACGAGCAGTACTTC. The encoded protein is CASSQDTWRGPDEQYF.

This clone was detected only once. CDR3 sequence: CASSITGNTEAFF. CDR3 DNA sequence: TGTGCCAGTAGTATCACGGGGAACACTGAAGCTTTCTTT. The chain combines TRBV19 with TRBJ1-1; no clear D gene. The CDR3 is 13 residues long. Trimming pared 3 bases from V and 1 base from J, leaving 6 bases between. From germline, CDR1 is LNHDA and CDR2 SQIVND (reference sequence).

CDR3 region: CASSLEIYGYTF. The CDR3 DNA follows: TGTGCCAGCAGCTTAGAAATTTATGGCTACACCTTC. The gene calls are TRBV11-2 and TRBJ1-2; no firm D call. Trimming left V 0 bases short and J 5 bases short, with 4 bases between. This CDR3 region has 12 residues. Per germline, CDR1 SGHAT and CDR2 FQNNGV. Looking up the rest from reference TRBV11-2 and TRBJ1-2 gives the full variable domain: EAGVAQSPRYKIIEKRQSVAFWCNPISGHATLYWYQQILGQGPKLLIQFQNNGVVDDSQLPKDRFSAERLKGVDSTLKIQPAKLEDSAVYLCASSLEIYGYTFGSGTRLTVV.

This clone was recorded once. V and J are TRBV4-3 and TRBJ2-2, with D tentatively TRBD2 (5 bases). Germline lookup yields CDR1 LGHNA and CDR2 YSLEER. V was clipped by 0 bases and J by 6 bases, with 23 bases between them. CDR3 length: 19 amino acids. CDR3 protein: CASSQERVGKTGNSGELFF. CDR3 bases: TGCGCCAGCAGCCAAGAGAGGGTCGGGAAAACCGGAAACTCCGGGGAGCTGTTTTTT.

This clone showed up just once. This chain joins TRBV7-8 and TRBJ2-2, with D uncertain. The CDR3 length is 12 residues. Germline V gene lookup returns CDR1 SGHVS and CDR2 FQNEAQ. Trimming shortened V by 4 bases and J by 6 bases, and 6 bases separated the two germline ends. The CDR3 here is CASSSPSGELFF. CDR3 in DNA: TGTGCCAGCAGCTCCCCCTCCGGGGAGCTGTTTTTT.